The clone carrying this TCR beta chain was detected only a few times. Its matching antigen is unknown. These data belong to a study of blood T cells in healthy people across ages. Notes on the study in general: With donor CMV status unknown, expanded clonotype changes were possibly confounded.

Germline V CDR1 and CDR2: SGHTA, FQGNSA. The CDR3 spans 15 residues. V was pared by 1 base and J by 3 bases, with 12 bases between. It was with a sample-barcoded 5' primer and a J-beta primer mix that a second PCR of roughly 6 to 12 cycles was run. TCRdb reprocessed the 5' RACE reads via MiXCR and lists one record per CDR3 protein. In the table there are some 1,800,000 distinct CDR3 sequences, around 40% of which are singletons. This sequence was found in a human donor in good health. Sequencing was carried out using blood. The chain carries TRBV7-2 and TRBJ1-2; D unresolved. CDR3: CASSLEVGHYYGYTF. Here the CDR3 DNA reads TGTGCCAGCAGCTTAGAAGTGGGTCATTACTATGGCTACACCTTC. The whole variable domain, remainder taken from reference TRBV7-2 and TRBJ1-2, is GAGVSQSPSNKVTEKGKDVELRCDPISGHTALYWYRQSLGQGLEFLIYFQGNSAPDKSGLPSDRFSAERTGGSVSTLTIQRTQQEDSAVYLCASSLEVGHYYGYTFGSGTRLTVV.